This T cell receptor (beta chain) originates from a study of T cell repertoires in cytomegalovirus infection. Study at large: Recently described HLA-C-restricted plus well-studied HLA-B-restricted CMV epitopes were used.

This clonotype was found a few times. As yet, its antigen is unknown. The germline V and J ends were trimmed by 3 bases and 2 bases, with 14 bases remaining between them. Germline CDR1 reads MDHEN; CDR2 reads SYDVKM. There are 15 residues in the CDR3. TCRdb processed the reads anew with MiXCR; each CDR3 protein has one entry. This table holds about 920,000 distinct CDR3 sequences, roughly 31% found once. The sequences come from cultured CD8+ T cells from PBMCs, collected from culture after CMV antigen stimulation. The clonotype comes from a human donor in good health (CMV status not recorded). Some clones in this sample may be carry-over from other donors' samples. V and J are TRBV28 and TRBJ2-7, with D possibly matching TRBD1 (5 bases). CDR3 coding DNA: TGTGCCAGCAGTTTGAGTCTCGGACATCCCTACGAGCAGTACGTC. As protein: CASSLSLGHPYEQYV.